This TCR beta chain was retrieved from a study of T cells in Graves' hyperthyroidism and ophthalmopathy. There were TCR beta CDR3 regions amplified from RNA transcripts. A first-round RT-PCR of the TCR CDR3 used the HTBI primer set. TCRdb passed the multiplex PCR reads through MiXCR, listing each CDR3 protein once. The sample yields around 300,000 distinct CDR3 sequences, around 20% seen once. This clonotype has at least ten counts. Sequenced sample: blood. This TCR came from a middle-aged man with Graves' ophthalmopathy.

This CDR3 reads CASSPDSLKTQYF. CDR3 coding DNA: TGTGCCAGCAGTCCGGACTCTCTTAAGACCCAGTACTTC. The gene calls are TRBV3-1 and TRBJ2-5, with D possibly being TRBD2 (5 bases). CDR3 length: 13 amino acids. The ends were cut back, 6 bases at V and 6 bases at J, with 14 bases in the middle. Germline values: CDR1 LGHDT, CDR2 YNNKEL (reference sequence).